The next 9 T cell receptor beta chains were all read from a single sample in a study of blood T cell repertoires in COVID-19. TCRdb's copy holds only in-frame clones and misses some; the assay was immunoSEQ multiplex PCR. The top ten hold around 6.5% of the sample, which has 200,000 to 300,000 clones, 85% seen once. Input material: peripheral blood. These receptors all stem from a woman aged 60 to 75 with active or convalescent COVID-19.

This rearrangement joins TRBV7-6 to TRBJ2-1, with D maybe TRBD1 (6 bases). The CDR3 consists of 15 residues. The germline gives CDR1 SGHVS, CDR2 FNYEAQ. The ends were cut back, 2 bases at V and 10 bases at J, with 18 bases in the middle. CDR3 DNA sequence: TGTGCCAGCAGCTTAACCCCCGGGACAACGGGCGAGCAGTTCTTC. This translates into CASSLTPGTTGEQFF.

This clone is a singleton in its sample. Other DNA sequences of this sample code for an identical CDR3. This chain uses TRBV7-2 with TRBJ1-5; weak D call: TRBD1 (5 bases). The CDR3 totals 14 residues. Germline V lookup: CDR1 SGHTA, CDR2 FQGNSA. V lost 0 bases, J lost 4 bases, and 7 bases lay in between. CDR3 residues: CASSLAGGNQPQHF. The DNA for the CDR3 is TGTGCCAGCAGCTTAGCTGGGGGGAATCAGCCCCAGCATTTT.

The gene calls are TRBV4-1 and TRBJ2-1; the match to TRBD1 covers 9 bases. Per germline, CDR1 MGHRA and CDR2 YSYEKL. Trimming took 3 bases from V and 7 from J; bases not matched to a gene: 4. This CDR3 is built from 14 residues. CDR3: CASSQADRGNEQFF. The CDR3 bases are TGCGCCAGCAGCCAGGCCGACAGGGGGAATGAGCAGTTCTTC.

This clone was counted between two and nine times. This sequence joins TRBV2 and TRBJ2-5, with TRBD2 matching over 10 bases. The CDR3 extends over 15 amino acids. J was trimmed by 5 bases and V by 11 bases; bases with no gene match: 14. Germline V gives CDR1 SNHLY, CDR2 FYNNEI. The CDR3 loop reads CAGGPSGRLTETQYF. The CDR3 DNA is TGTGCCGGGGGGCCTAGCGGGAGATTGACGGAGACCCAGTACTTC.

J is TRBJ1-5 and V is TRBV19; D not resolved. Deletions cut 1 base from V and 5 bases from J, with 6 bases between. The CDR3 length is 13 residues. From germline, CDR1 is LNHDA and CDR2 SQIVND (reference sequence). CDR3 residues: CASSIVEYQPQHF. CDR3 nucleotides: TGTGCCAGTAGTATAGTTGAGTATCAGCCCCAGCATTTT. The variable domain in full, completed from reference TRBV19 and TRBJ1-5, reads DGGITQSPKYLFRKEGQNVTLSCEQNLNHDAMYWYRQDPGQGLRLIYYSQIVNDFQKGDIAEGYSVSREKKESFPLTVTSAQKNPTAFYLCASSIVEYQPQHFGDGTRLSIL.

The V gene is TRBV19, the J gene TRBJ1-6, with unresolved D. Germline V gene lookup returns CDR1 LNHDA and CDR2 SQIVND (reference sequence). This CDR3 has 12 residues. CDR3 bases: TGTGGCTCGAGCTCCTATAATTCACCCCTCCACTTT. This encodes CGSSSYNSPLHF. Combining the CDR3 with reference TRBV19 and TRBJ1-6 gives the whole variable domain DGGITQSPKYLFRKEGQNVTLSCEQNLNHDAMYWYRQDPGQGLRLIYYSQIVNDFQKGDIAEGYSVSREKKESFPLTVTSAQKNPTAFYLCGSSSYNSPLHFGNGTRLTVT.

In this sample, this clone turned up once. The CDR3, as DNA: TGCGCCAGCAGCCAGGAACAGGGGGCTGGGGCCAACGTCCTGACTTTC. It yields the protein CASSQEQGAGANVLTF. The gene calls are TRBV4-1 and TRBJ2-6, with TRBD1 identical over 8 bases. V trimming: 3 bases; J trimming: 2 bases; junction bases outside the gene matches: 3. The CDR3 has 16 amino acids. The germline gives CDR1 MGHRA, CDR2 YSYEKL.

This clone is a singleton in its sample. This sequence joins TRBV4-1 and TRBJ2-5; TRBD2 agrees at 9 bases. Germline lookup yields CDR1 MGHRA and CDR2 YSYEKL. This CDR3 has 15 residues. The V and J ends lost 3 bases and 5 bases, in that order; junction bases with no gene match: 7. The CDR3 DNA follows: TGCGCCAGCAGCCATGGCGCGGGGGGGCTCGAGACCCAGTACTTC. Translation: CASSHGAGGLETQYF.

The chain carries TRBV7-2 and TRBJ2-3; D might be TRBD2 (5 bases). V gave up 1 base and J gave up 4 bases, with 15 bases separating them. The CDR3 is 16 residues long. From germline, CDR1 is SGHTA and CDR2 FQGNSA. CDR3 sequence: CASSLGRGTYSDTQYF. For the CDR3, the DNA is TGTGCCAGCAGCTTAGGTCGGGGAACCTATTCAGATACGCAGTATTTT.